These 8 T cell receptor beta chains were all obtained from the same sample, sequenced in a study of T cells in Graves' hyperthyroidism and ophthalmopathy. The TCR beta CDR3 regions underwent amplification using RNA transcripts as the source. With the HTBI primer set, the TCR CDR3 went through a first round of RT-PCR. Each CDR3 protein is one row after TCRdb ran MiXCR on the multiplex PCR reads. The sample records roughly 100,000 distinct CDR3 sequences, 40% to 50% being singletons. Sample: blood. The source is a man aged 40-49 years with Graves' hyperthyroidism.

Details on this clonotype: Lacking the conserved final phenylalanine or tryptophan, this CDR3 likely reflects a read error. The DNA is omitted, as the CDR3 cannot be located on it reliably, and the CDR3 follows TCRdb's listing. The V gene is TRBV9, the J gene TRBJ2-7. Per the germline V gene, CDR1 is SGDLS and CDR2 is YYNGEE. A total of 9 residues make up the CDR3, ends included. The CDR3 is CASSVVAVS.

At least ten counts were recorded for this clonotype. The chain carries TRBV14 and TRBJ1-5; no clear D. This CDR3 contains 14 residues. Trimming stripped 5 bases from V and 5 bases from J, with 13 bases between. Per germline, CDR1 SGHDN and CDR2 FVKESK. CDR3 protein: CASSGTLSDQPQHF. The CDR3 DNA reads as TGTGCCAGCAGCGGAACCCTTTCGGATCAGCCCCAGCATTTT.

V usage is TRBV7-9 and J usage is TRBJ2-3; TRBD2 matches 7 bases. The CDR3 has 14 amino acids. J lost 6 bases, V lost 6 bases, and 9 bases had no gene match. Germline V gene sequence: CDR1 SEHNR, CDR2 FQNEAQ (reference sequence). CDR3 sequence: CASSLSGVLDTQYF. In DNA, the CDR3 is TGTGCCAGCAGTCTAAGCGGGGTCCTCGATACGCAGTATTTT. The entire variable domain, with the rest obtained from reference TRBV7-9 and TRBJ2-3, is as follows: DTGVSQNPRHKITKRGQNVTFRCDPISEHNRLYWYRQTLGQGPEFLTYFQNEAQLEKSRLLSDRFSAERPKGSFSTLEIQRTEQGDSAMYLCASSLSGVLDTQYFGPGTRLTVL.

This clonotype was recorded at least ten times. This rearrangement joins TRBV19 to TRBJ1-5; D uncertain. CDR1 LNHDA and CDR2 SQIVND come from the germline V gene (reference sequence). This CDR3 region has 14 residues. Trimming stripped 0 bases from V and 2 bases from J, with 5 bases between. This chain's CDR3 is CASSIEEGNQPQHF. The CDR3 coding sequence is TGTGCCAGTAGTATAGAAGAAGGCAATCAGCCCCAGCATTTT.

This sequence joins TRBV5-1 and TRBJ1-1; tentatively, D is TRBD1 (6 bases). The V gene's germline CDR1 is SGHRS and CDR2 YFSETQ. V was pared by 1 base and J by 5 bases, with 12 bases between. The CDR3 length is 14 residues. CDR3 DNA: TGCGCCAGCAGCTTGACAGGGTTGGGGACTGAAGCTTTCTTT. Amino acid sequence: CASSLTGLGTEAFF.

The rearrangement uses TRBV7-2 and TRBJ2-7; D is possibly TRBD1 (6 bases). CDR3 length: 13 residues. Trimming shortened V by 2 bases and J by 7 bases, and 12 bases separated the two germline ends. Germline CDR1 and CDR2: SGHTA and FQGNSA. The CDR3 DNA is TGTGCCAGCAGCTTAACTGGGCAGGGGGAGCAGTACTTC. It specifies CASSLTGQGEQYF.

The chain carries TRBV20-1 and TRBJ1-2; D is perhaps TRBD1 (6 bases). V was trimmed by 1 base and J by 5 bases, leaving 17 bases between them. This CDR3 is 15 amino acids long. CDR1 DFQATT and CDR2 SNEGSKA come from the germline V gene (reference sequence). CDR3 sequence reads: CSARGGGGDRYGYTF. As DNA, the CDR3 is TGCAGTGCTAGAGGAGGAGGGGGGGACCGTTATGGCTACACCTTC.

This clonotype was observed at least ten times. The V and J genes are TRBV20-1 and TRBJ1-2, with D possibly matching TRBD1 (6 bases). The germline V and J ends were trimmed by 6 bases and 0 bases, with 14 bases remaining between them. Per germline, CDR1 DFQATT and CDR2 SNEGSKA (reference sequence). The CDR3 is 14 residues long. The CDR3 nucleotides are TGCAGTGCCACCAGGGACAAAGCTAACTATGGCTACACCTTC. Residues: CSATRDKANYGYTF.